These T cell receptor beta chains were read from a single sample in a study of metastatic and nonmetastatic thyroid tumors. Using MiXCR, TCRdb re-called clones from the PCR reads. The sample records about 64,000 clones, more than 3.5% being singletons. Sequencing input: blood. The receptors shown here come from a female donor with papillary thyroid cancer or a benign thyroid nodule (not recorded which). Some clones in this sample may be carry-over from other donors' samples. CDR3s include the opening cysteine and the closing phenylalanine or tryptophan. A D gene is named only where the DNA matches it firmly. Size is stated for part of the rows, as once, few or many counts, or as a class when the clone is expanded.

v_gene,abundance,j_gene,d_gene,CDR3aa,CDR3nt
TRBV7-9,many,TRBJ2-5,-,CASSFSETQYF,TGTGCCAGCAGCTTCTCGGAGACCCAGTACTTC
TRBV29-1,many,TRBJ2-3,-,CRVQVRDTQYF,TGCAGGGTCCAGGTGAGAGATACGCAGTATTTT
TRBV2,many,TRBJ1-2,-,CASSGDTYGYTF,TGTGCCAGCAGTGGTGACACGTATGGCTACACCTTC
TRBV6-9,-,TRBJ2-2,-,CASNLVSPDTGELFF,TGTGCCAGCAATTTGGTTAGCCCAGACACCGGGGAGCTGTTTTTT
TRBV13,many,TRBJ1-5,TRBD1,CASSLGTVHGRNQPQHF,TGTGCCAGCAGCCTCGGGACAGTACACGGTCGGAATCAGCCCCAGCATTTT
TRBV6-1,many,TRBJ2-1,TRBD2,CASRASGSNEQFF,TGTGCCAGCAGGGCTAGCGGGAGCAATGAGCAGTTCTTC
TRBV5-8,many,TRBJ1-5,-,CASSPDRPDQPQHF,TGTGCCAGCAGCCCGGATCGGCCAGATCAGCCCCAGCATTTT
TRBV3-1,many,TRBJ2-7,TRBD2,CASSRGQGLAGVTHEQYF,TGTGCCAGCAGCCGAGGCCAGGGACTAGCGGGAGTCACCCACGAGCAGTACTTC
TRBV20-1,many,TRBJ2-1,TRBD1,CSARFQGANEQFF,TGCAGTGCTAGGTTCCAGGGGGCCAATGAGCAGTTCTTC
TRBV18,many,TRBJ2-5,TRBD1,CASSPIGQGETQYF,TGTGCCAGCTCACCGATAGGACAGGGGGAGACCCAGTACTTC
TRBV20-1,many,TRBJ2-1,-,CSANPRGGARFNEQFF,TGCAGTGCTAACCCTAGGGGGGGAGCTAGATTCAATGAGCAGTTCTTC
TRBV4-2,many,TRBJ1-4,-,CASSQERGSEKLFF,TGTGCCAGCAGCCAAGAAAGAGGGAGTGAAAAACTGTTTTTT
TRBV28,few,TRBJ2-2,-,CASSSSGVADVTGELFF,TGTGCCAGCAGTTCCTCTGGTGTGGCTGATGTCACCGGGGAGCTGTTTTTT
TRBV2,many,TRBJ1-1,-,CASLRGEFTEAFF,TGTGCCAGCCTTCGGGGGGAGTTCACTGAAGCTTTCTTT
TRBV27,-,TRBJ2-3,-,CASIPVQAFIFTDTQYF,TGTGCCAGCATCCCCGTACAGGCCTTTATTTTCACAGATACGCAGTATTTT
TRBV6-1,-,TRBJ2-3,TRBD1,CASSETLGQGGGVDTQYF,TGTGCCAGCAGTGAAACGTTGGGACAGGGAGGGGGAGTAGATACGCAGTATTTT
TRBV4-1,many,TRBJ1-2,TRBD1,CASSQLMTGLVNYGYTF,TGCGCCAGCAGCCAACTAATGACAGGGCTTGTTAACTATGGCTACACCTTC
TRBV2,many,TRBJ1-2,-,CASSVTVDGYTF,TGTGCCAGCAGTGTCACGGTGGATGGCTACACCTTC
TRBV6-1,many,TRBJ2-7,-,CASSRSSYEQYF,TGTGCCAGCAGCCGCTCCTCCTACGAGCAGTACTTC
TRBV5-1,many,TRBJ2-1,-,CASSFGHGGGEQFF,TGCGCCAGCAGCTTCGGACACGGAGGCGGTGAGCAGTTCTTC
TRBV6-1,many,TRBJ2-2,-,CASSLGVNGELFF,TGTGCCAGCAGCCTAGGGGTGAACGGGGAGCTGTTTTTT
TRBV5-1,few,TRBJ1-2,TRBD1,CSSSPQGTGEGGYTF,TGTTCCAGCAGCCCGCAAGGGACAGGGGAAGGTGGCTACACCTTC
TRBV12-3/TRBV12-4,many,TRBJ2-5,TRBD2,CAITESSAGAQYF,TGTGCCATTACCGAGAGCTCCGCGGGGGCCCAGTACTTC
TRBV3-1,many,TRBJ2-1,-,CASSLRDAYNEQFF,TGTGCCAGCAGCCTCCGGGACGCTTACAATGAGCAGTTCTTC
TRBV11-2,-,TRBJ2-2,-,CASSLLAGGTPGSCFF,-
TRBV30,many,TRBJ2-3,TRBD2,CACIAGFTDTQYF,TGTGCCTGTATAGCGGGGTTCACAGATACGCAGTATTTT
TRBV20-1,many,TRBJ2-7,-,CSARYQGRSYEQYF,TGCAGTGCCCGGTACCAGGGCAGGTCCTACGAGCAGTACTTC
TRBV28,-,TRBJ2-7,TRBD2,CASSSGTSGRHGAYEQYF,TGTGCCAGCAGTTCCGGGACTAGCGGGAGGCACGGGGCCTACGAGCAGTACTTC
TRBV6-1,many,TRBJ1-4,TRBD1,CASRHRGPDEKLFF,TGTGCCAGCAGACACAGGGGGCCGGATGAAAAACTGTTTTTT
TRBV28,many,TRBJ1-1,-,CATLPQQNTEAFF,TGTGCCACCTTACCCCAACAGAACACTGAAGCTTTCTTT
TRBV19,many,TRBJ2-2,-,CASIKGPANTGELFF,TGTGCCAGTATAAAGGGCCCCGCGAACACCGGGGAGCTGTTTTTT
TRBV11-2,-,TRBJ1-2,-,CASSLEVSQSNYGYTF,TGTGCCAGCAGCTTAGAGGTCAGTCAATCTAACTATGGCTACACCTTC
TRBV6-1,many,TRBJ1-5,-,CASSWRGSNQPQHF,TGTGCCAGCAGTTGGAGGGGGAGCAATCAGCCCCAGCATTTT
TRBV20-1,few,TRBJ1-1,-,CSAGGPSGGFF,TGCAGTGCTGGGGGGCCTTCCGGGGGTTTCTTT
TRBV7-2,many,TRBJ1-4,-,CASSSSLGEKLFF,TGTGCCAGCAGTTCGTCCTTGGGGGAAAAACTGTTTTTT
TRBV10-3,many,TRBJ2-5,TRBD2,CAISRTSGTSQETQYF,TGTGCCATCAGCCGGACTAGCGGGACCTCTCAAGAGACCCAGTACTTC
TRBV6-1,few,TRBJ2-6,-,CASSESGANVLTF,TGTGCCAGCAGTGAGTCTGGGGCCAACGTCCTGACTTTC